This T cell receptor beta chain stems from a study of blood T cell repertoires in COVID-19 (dated by TCRdb to about 2020). Regarding the study in general: The collaborator samples originated in the United States, Italy and Spain and spanned the acute and convalescent phases of COVID-19. A freely available public database, intended as a resource for researchers studying the immune response to SARS-CoV-2, is where the repertoires were released. Nearly every sample came with metadata listing a de-identified subject ID, COVID-19 status, age in years and sex. The samples were drawn from two sources: the first 160 participants of the ongoing ImmuneRACE study, and 1,000 to 1,500 subjects contributed by 6 global collaborators. The dataset comprised deeply sampled blood TCRbeta repertoires from subjects exposed to, actively infected with, or recovered from COVID-19. HLA class I and class II types, where available, came from metadata supplied by the sample provider rather than from assay-based typing. The prospective study material was composed of cDNA or gDNA derived from T cells, B-cell-depleted T cells, or PBMCs.

Each collaborating institution followed its own protocols to collect whole blood in K2EDTA tubes. For TCRbeta analysis, collaborators shipped samples in one of three forms: frozen whole blood, isolated PBMCs, or DNA extracted from either of those sample types. TCRbeta CDR3 regions were amplified from genomic DNA by means of the immunoSEQ Assay, a bias-controlled multiplex PCR. On the study's bioinformatics: The number of nucleated cells in each sample was estimated from the amplification of reference gene primers within the assay. To quantify the absolute abundance of each unique TCRbeta CDR3 rearrangement, sequence reads were collapsed and filtered. For each sample, productive Simpson clonality was calculated as the square root of Simpson's diversity index over productive rearrangements. TCRdb retrieved this table from immuneACCESS and kept in-frame rearrangements only. Not all clones are present; in checked studies, unresolved V genes account for under half, and no reason is known for the remainder. The D gene and trimming were derived from the DNA, and the V and J assignments and clone size from that table. This sample is represented by roughly 150,000 clones; approximately 92% of them were singletons. In total, the top ten clones hold 15% of the sample.

Notes on this clone: The clone's antigen remains unknown. Qualities for individual bases were not recorded, and no much larger clone is one base off.

From a lookup of the germline V gene (reference sequence), CDR1 and CDR2 are SGHNT and YYREEE. The trim is 0 bases for V and 1 base for J, with a gap of 16 bases between the germline ends. The CDR3 sequence holds 17 residues, the cysteine and phenylalanine included. The CDR3 DNA has 51 bases and is translated from base 1. The paper's findings and limits, for the study overall: The amount of clinical and demographic metadata varied by source and participant and was provided uncurated.

The V and J genes are TRBV5-4 and TRBJ1-1; TRBD1 is a weak D gene call, 6 bases matching. This TCR derives from a woman aged 40 to 50 with acute or convalescent COVID-19. The specimen was peripheral blood. The DNA is as follows: TGTGCCAGCAGCTTGGGTACAGGGTTCTTTGGGAACACTGAAGCTTTCTTT. It encodes CASSLGTGFFGNTEAFF.